These 28 T cell receptor beta chains came from one sample sequenced in a study of CD8+CD57+ T cells in acquired aplastic anemia. TCR beta VDJ and CDR3 were profiled, and genomic DNA was the template. TCRdb ran MiXCR on the reads and lists one entry per CDR3 protein. Among some 180,000 distinct CDR3 sequences listed, less than 55% were seen once. Sequenced: sorted CD4+, CD8+, or CD8+CD57+ T cells (not recorded which) from PBMCs. The receptors originated from a human donor in good health.

This chain links TRBV27 with TRBJ2-7; D unclear. This CDR3 is built from 13 residues. CDR1 is MNHEY, CDR2 SMNVEV, per germline (reference sequence). V was shortened by 6 bases and J by 0 bases, with 9 bases between the two germline ends. CDR3 amino acids: CASRKDFSYEQYF. The CDR3 coding sequence is TGTGCCAGCAGGAAGGATTTCTCCTACGAGCAGTACTTC.

A remark on this clonotype: Just one base apart from a much larger clone, this may be a read error. The V gene is TRBV7-3, the J gene TRBJ2-1, with D tentatively TRBD2 (6 bases). CDR1 and CDR2 (germline): SGHTA, FQGTGA. The CDR3 totals 15 residues. V lost 0 bases to trimming and J lost 8 bases, with 14 bases between them. CDR3 nucleotide sequence: TGTGCCAGCAGCTTAACCGGGAGCGATGGGTATGAGCAGTTCTTC. Translation: CASSLTGSDGYEQFF.

This clonotype was counted at least ten times. V usage is TRBV5-1 and J usage is TRBJ2-7; 8 bases line up with TRBD1. J gave up 2 bases and V 3 bases, and 7 bases lay outside the gene matches. The CDR3 consists of 15 residues. Germline-derived CDR1 and CDR2 are SGHRS and YFSETQ. CDR3: CASSSGWGQAYEQYF. The CDR3 nucleotides read TGCGCCAGCAGCTCCGGCTGGGGACAGGCCTACGAGCAGTACTTC.

The sample holds many counts of this clonotype. The chain couples TRBV29-1 to TRBJ1-4; no firm D call. The V and J ends lost 3 bases and 8 bases respectively, with 7 bases between them. This CDR3 is 11 amino acids long. Germline V gene lookup returns CDR1 SQVTM and CDR2 ANQGSEA. CDR3 nucleotide sequence: TGCAGCGTTGAGTTTGGCGAAAAACTGTTTTTT. It yields the protein CSVEFGEKLFF.

This clonotype was detected many times. The chain couples TRBV20-1 to TRBJ2-2; the D is unclear. The CDR3 runs to 13 residues. The germline gives CDR1 DFQATT, CDR2 SNEGSKA (reference sequence). Trimming removed 4 bases at V and 6 bases at J, with 12 bases between. In DNA, the CDR3 is TGCAGTGCTAAAGATCCCTTCGCCGGGGAGCTGTTTTTT. The encoded protein is CSAKDPFAGELFF.

This sequence joins TRBV20-1 and TRBJ2-1, with 8 positions matching TRBD2. V trimming: 5 bases; J trimming: 2 bases; junction bases outside the gene matches: 8. CDR1 is DFQATT and CDR2 is SNEGSKA in the germline V gene (reference sequence). The CDR3 has 15 residues. CDR3 DNA sequence: TGCAGTGCTCTACCGGGACTAGGGACCTACAATGAGCAGTTCTTC. It codes for CSALPGLGTYNEQFF.

This clonotype was detected a few times. The chain uses TRBV6-2 or TRBV6-3 and TRBJ2-2; D unclear. There are 17 residues in the CDR3. CDR1 is MNHEY, CDR2 SVGEGT, per germline. V lost 11 bases to trimming and J lost 1 base, with 23 bases between them. CDR3 sequence reads: CAAKGRDPRRNTGELFF. The DNA of the CDR3 is TGTGCCGCGAAAGGCCGAGACCCCAGAAGGAACACCGGGGAGCTGTTTTTT.

Concerning this clonotype: This clone may be a read error of a much larger clone one base away. This chain joins TRBV5-1 and TRBJ1-1, with a possible D match to TRBD1 (6 bases). Trimming removed 3 bases from V and 3 bases from J, with 15 bases in between. Germline V gives CDR1 SGHRS, CDR2 YFSETQ. This CDR3 spans 15 amino acids. The CDR3: CASSSQGSMDTEAFF. CDR3 bases: TGCGCCAGCAGCTCACAGGGATCCATGGACACTGAAGCTTTCTTT.

The chain carries TRBV5-1 and TRBJ2-1, with D maybe TRBD1 (6 bases). Looked up from germline, CDR1 is SGHRS and CDR2 is YFSETQ. V gave up 4 bases and J gave up 8 bases, with 10 bases separating them. This CDR3 contains 12 residues. CDR3 residues: CASSTQGYEQFF. In DNA form, the CDR3 reads TGCGCCAGCAGCACACAGGGATATGAGCAGTTCTTC.

This clonotype was detected ten times or more. J is TRBJ2-7 and V is TRBV19, with TRBD1 identical over 9 bases. Germline trimming cut 4 bases from V and 3 bases from J; bases unmatched to any gene: 4. CDR1 and CDR2 from the germline V gene are LNHDA and SQIVND (reference sequence). The CDR3 is 14 amino acids. The CDR3 here is CASSTGQGRYEQYF. DNA for the CDR3: TGTGCCAGTAGTACCGGACAGGGGCGCTACGAGCAGTACTTC.

This clonotype was observed at least ten times. V gene TRBV7-2 combines with J gene TRBJ2-1, with 8 bases identical to TRBD2. The CDR3 is 16 residues long. V was pared by 5 bases and J by 4 bases, with 10 bases of the junction left unmatched. The germline V gene encodes CDR1 SGHTA and CDR2 FQGNSA. The CDR3 region is CASSRSGTRAYNEQFF. CDR3 nucleotides: TGTGCCAGCAGCCGATCCGGGACTAGAGCTTACAATGAGCAGTTCTTC. The full variable domain, with the rest looked up from reference TRBV7-2 and TRBJ2-1, is GAGVSQSPSNKVTEKGKDVELRCDPISGHTALYWYRQSLGQGLEFLIYFQGNSAPDKSGLPSDRFSAERTGGSVSTLTIQRTQQEDSAVYLCASSRSGTRAYNEQFFGPGTRLTVL.

This sequence joins TRBV5-1 and TRBJ2-1, with TRBD1 matching 9 bases. The CDR3 consists of 15 residues. With V trimmed by 6 bases and J by 6 bases, 10 bases remained unmatched. CDR1 and CDR2 (germline): SGHRS, YFSETQ. The CDR3 sequence: CASTLRTGEANEQFF. The CDR3 bases are TGCGCCAGCACCTTAAGGACAGGGGAAGCCAATGAGCAGTTCTTC.

V usage is TRBV5-1 and J usage is TRBJ1-6; 9 positions agree with TRBD1. Germline CDR1 reads SGHRS; CDR2 reads YFSETQ. The CDR3 extends over 15 amino acids. The trim removed 0 bases at V and 9 bases at J, leaving 4 bases unmatched. The CDR3 spells CASSLEGTGISPLHF. The CDR3 nucleotides are TGCGCCAGCAGCTTGGAAGGGACAGGGATTTCACCCCTCCACTTT.

This clonotype has at least ten counts. The chain recombines TRBV27 with TRBJ1-6; weak D call: TRBD1 (5 bases). Germline CDR1 is MNHEY and CDR2 is SMNVEV (reference sequence). Between the trimmed V and J ends, which lost 6 bases and 9 bases, there was a span of 15 bases. The CDR3 has 14 residues. Here the CDR3 reads CASRTGRQGSPLHF. The CDR3 DNA reads TGTGCCAGCAGGACCGGACGGCAGGGTTCACCCCTCCACTTT.

This clonotype was observed at least ten times. The rearrangement joins TRBV24-1 to TRBJ2-7, with TRBD1 matching 7 bases. V dropped 2 bases and J dropped 2; count of bases not matched to a gene: 2. The CDR3 has 14 residues. Germline CDR1 is KGHDR and CDR2 is SFDVKD. The chain's CDR3 is CATSDSDRAYEQYF. Written as DNA, the CDR3 is TGTGCCACCAGTGATTCTGACAGGGCCTACGAGCAGTACTTC.

Of note for this clonotype: A read error may account for a junction end that differs from germline. The genes are TRBV4-2 and TRBJ2-1; D perhaps matches TRBD2 (6 bases). This CDR3 region has 16 residues. Per the germline V gene, CDR1 is LGHNA and CDR2 is YNFKEQ. CDR3 amino acids: CASSPRRLVSHNEQSF. The CDR3 coding sequence is TGTGCCAGCAGCCCCCGAAGACTAGTTTCCCACAATGAGCAGTCCTTC.

This clonotype was counted at least ten times. The chain carries TRBV6-5 and TRBJ1-2; perhaps TRBD1 as D (5 bases). Germline-derived CDR1 and CDR2 are MNHEY and SVGAGI. The CDR3 runs to 14 residues. V dropped 7 bases and J dropped 5 bases, with 17 bases sitting between them. The CDR3 spells CASNGAVGDYGYTF. DNA for the CDR3: TGTGCCAGCAACGGGGCCGTGGGGGATTATGGCTACACCTTC.

Comments on this clonotype: The conserved phenylalanine or tryptophan is not found at the CDR3 terminus, so this likely reflects a read error. The chain is built from TRBV28 and TRBJ1-6; D is ambiguous. Deletions cut 2 bases from V and 7 bases from J, with 9 bases between. CDR3 size: 14 residues. Germline lookup yields CDR1 MDHEN and CDR2 SYDVKM. The DNA for the CDR3 is TGTGCCAGCAGTTTAGAAGGTGGGAATTCACCCCTCCACCTT. This sequence encodes CASSLEGGNSPLHL.

This clonotype was found many times. V gene TRBV13 combines with J gene TRBJ1-3; no clear D gene. The CDR3 extends over 15 amino acids. The germline V gene has CDR1 PRHDT and CDR2 FYEKMQ (reference sequence). Trimming cost V 5 bases and J 1 base, with 12 bases left between them. The CDR3 bases are TGTGCCAGCAGCCCGCCCGGGTCATCTGGAAACACCATATATTTT. Amino acids: CASSPPGSSGNTIYF.

This chain joins TRBV30 and TRBJ1-6, with a weak D call TRBD1 (6 bases). Per germline, CDR1 GTSNPN and CDR2 SVGIG (reference sequence). The V end lost 1 base, the J end lost 7 bases, and 17 bases lay between the germline ends. There are 16 residues in the CDR3. CDR3 amino acids: CAWSAPGQGPNSPLHF. Written as DNA, the CDR3 is TGTGCCTGGAGTGCCCCTGGGCAGGGGCCCAATTCACCCCTCCACTTT.

This clonotype occurred a few times. The gene calls are TRBV11-3 and TRBJ1-2, with unresolved D. Trimming pared 4 bases from V and 3 bases from J, leaving 15 bases between. This CDR3 has 15 residues. Germline lookup yields CDR1 SGHNT and CDR2 YENEEA. Here the CDR3 reads CASSWDRSKHYGYTF. The DNA for the CDR3 is TGTGCCAGCAGCTGGGATAGATCGAAACACTATGGCTACACCTTC.

Of note for this clonotype: A clone one base away is much larger, so this may be a read error. Likely a read error: the CDR3 ends without its conserved phenylalanine or tryptophan. The chain is built from TRBV5-1 and TRBJ2-7; D remains ambiguous. The CDR3 has 15 amino acids. Germline V gene sequence: CDR1 SGHRS, CDR2 YFSETQ. V lost 0 bases and J lost 3, with 13 bases in between. The CDR3: CASSLGRSLGYEQYL. The CDR3 DNA sequence: TGCGCCAGCAGCTTGGGCAGGTCCCTTGGCTACGAGCAGTACCTC.

This clonotype was seen ten or more times. This sequence joins TRBV20-1 and TRBJ2-3; D might be TRBD2 (5 bases). This CDR3 region has 11 residues. V gave up 7 bases and J gave up 8 bases, with 13 bases separating them. CDR1 DFQATT and CDR2 SNEGSKA come from the germline V gene (reference sequence). CDR3 sequence (DNA): TGCAGTGTCCCCCCGGGGAGTACGCAGTATTTT. Amino acids: CSVPPGSTQYF.

The chain links TRBV11-2 to TRBJ2-7; a possible D gene is TRBD2 (5 bases). CDR3 size: 16 residues. Trimming took 5 bases from V and 3 from J, leaving 20 bases between them. The germline gives CDR1 SGHAT, CDR2 FQNNGV. The CDR3 DNA reads as TGTGCCAGCAGCCCCCACTATCGGGATTCGATCTACGAGCAGTACTTC. Translated: CASSPHYRDSIYEQYF. The full variable domain, with the rest looked up from reference TRBV11-2 and TRBJ2-7, is EAGVAQSPRYKIIEKRQSVAFWCNPISGHATLYWYQQILGQGPKLLIQFQNNGVVDDSQLPKDRFSAERLKGVDSTLKIQPAKLEDSAVYLCASSPHYRDSIYEQYFGPGTRLTVT.

This clonotype has at least ten counts. The genes are TRBV2 and TRBJ2-5, with 13 bases identical to TRBD2. The J segment lost 2 bases and the V segment lost 4 bases, leaving 7 bases of the junction unmatched. The CDR3 loop spans 17 amino acids. Per germline, CDR1 SNHLY and CDR2 FYNNEI. In DNA form, the CDR3 reads TGTGCCAGCAGTGCCCCGGGACTAGCGGGGTTACAAGAGACCCAGTACTTC. The encoded protein is CASSAPGLAGLQETQYF.

This clonotype came up many times. This chain connects TRBV2 to TRBJ1-1; 9 positions agree with TRBD1. The ends lost 9 bases at V and 0 bases at J; junction bases unmatched: 2. There are 13 residues in the CDR3. CDR1 SNHLY and CDR2 FYNNEI come from the germline V gene. The CDR3 region is CARRTGVNTEAFF. The CDR3 DNA is TGTGCCAGGAGGACAGGGGTGAACACTGAAGCTTTCTTT.

Notes on this clonotype: This may arise from a read error, as a much more abundant clone is one base away. The genes are TRBV5-4 and TRBJ2-6; D call uncertain. The V gene lost 0 bases and the J gene lost 0 bases, with 10 bases spanning the gap. The CDR3 has 17 amino acids. CDR1 is SGHNT, CDR2 YYREEE, per germline (reference sequence). CDR3 amino acids: CASSLGALFSGANVLTF. CDR3 in DNA: TGTGCCAGCAGCTTGGGAGCACTTTTCTCTGGGGCCAACGTCCTGACTTTC.

The chain has TRBV29-1 and TRBJ2-5; D gene ambiguous. Trimming left V 7 bases short and J 5 bases short, with 8 bases between. Germline CDR1 and CDR2: SQVTM and ANQGSEA. This CDR3 comprises 10 residues. The CDR3 nucleotides are TGCAGCGCTGATTTTGAGACCCAGTACTTC. Its translation: CSADFETQYF.